The 25 T cell receptor beta chains below all came from one sample that was sequenced in a study of T cell responses to AZD1222 COVID-19 vaccine. Clones were read by immunoSEQ multiplex PCR, and TCRdb kept only the in-frame ones, dropping some. The data show roughly 120,000 clones, about 92% seen once. The material sequenced was peripheral blood, taken 28 days after the second AZD1222 dose. The receptors originated from an adult who received the AZD1222 COVID-19 vaccine.

CDR3 DNA sequence: TGTGCCAGCAGCTGGGTGGGGGGTTCCCACTACGAGCAGTACTTC. Protein: CASSWVGGSHYEQYF. This chain connects TRBV28 to TRBJ2-7, with D perhaps TRBD2 (6 bases). The CDR3 length is 15 residues. Germline V gives CDR1 MDHEN, CDR2 SYDVKM. Trimming removed 6 bases at V and 3 bases at J, with 18 bases between.

The chain links TRBV19 to TRBJ1-5; D may be TRBD1 (6 bases). V gave up 5 bases and J gave up 1 base, with 15 bases separating them. Looked up from germline, CDR1 is LNHDA and CDR2 is SQIVND (reference sequence). There are 16 residues in the CDR3. The CDR3 bases are TGTGCCAGTAGTCCAGGGGTTCGGTTGAGCAATCAGCCCCAGCATTTT. This translates into CASSPGVRLSNQPQHF.

In DNA, the CDR3 is TGTGCCAGCAGCTCGTCCAGGGGGCACACCATATATTTT. Residues: CASSSSRGHTIYF. The V call is TRBV11-2, the J call TRBJ1-3; TRBD1 agrees at 8 bases. Germline V CDR1 and CDR2: SGHAT, FQNNGV. CDR3 length: 13 amino acids. Losses at the gene ends were 4 bases for V and 8 bases for J; bases not matched to a gene: 4. The whole variable domain, remainder taken from reference TRBV11-2 and TRBJ1-3, is EAGVAQSPRYKIIEKRQSVAFWCNPISGHATLYWYQQILGQGPKLLIQFQNNGVVDDSQLPKDRFSAERLKGVDSTLKIQPAKLEDSAVYLCASSSSRGHTIYFGEGSWLTVV.

V gene TRBV7-9 combines with J gene TRBJ2-7, with D perhaps assigned TRBD1 or TRBD2 (5 bases each). This CDR3 is 14 amino acids long. With 2 bases removed from V and 2 bases from J, the gap between germline ends came to 10 bases. The V gene's germline CDR1 is SEHNR and CDR2 FQNEAQ (reference sequence). This CDR3 reads CASSLPGTPYEQYF. CDR3 DNA: TGTGCCAGCAGCTTACCGGGGACCCCCTACGAGCAGTACTTC.

This clone was recorded only once. In nucleotides, the CDR3 is TGTGCCAGCAGGGACTTTCAAAGGAACACCGGGGAGCTGTTTTTT. Its protein is CASRDFQRNTGELFF. The rearrangement uses TRBV6-5 and TRBJ2-2; TRBD2 might be the D (5 bases). This CDR3 has 15 residues. Between the trimmed V and J ends, which lost 6 bases and 1 base, there was a span of 12 bases. Germline CDR1 reads MNHEY; CDR2 reads SVGAGI.

The chain couples TRBV6-2 or TRBV6-3 to TRBJ2-1; D possibly corresponds to TRBD1 (8 bases). The V gene's germline CDR1 is MNHEY and CDR2 SVGEGT. CDR3 length: 16 amino acids. V was trimmed by 5 bases and J by 3 bases, leaving 17 bases between them. CDR3 in DNA: TGTGCCAGCAGTAACAGGGGGGGGGCAAACTACAATGAGCAGTTCTTC. It codes for CASSNRGGANYNEQFF.

The chain employs TRBV5-1 and TRBJ2-1, with TRBD2 matching 9 bases. The germline CDR1 and CDR2 sequences are SGHRS and YFSETQ. With V trimmed by 0 bases and J by 10 bases, 8 bases remained unmatched. The CDR3 is 15 residues long. The CDR3 protein is CASSLEREVRVEQFF. DNA for the CDR3: TGCGCCAGCAGCTTGGAGCGGGAGGTACGGGTGGAGCAGTTCTTC.

The CDR3 loop reads CASSPDRVLAFF. The CDR3, as DNA: TGTGCCAGCAGCCCCGACAGGGTGTTAGCTTTCTTT. V and J are TRBV28 and TRBJ1-1, with 7 bases fitting TRBD1. This CDR3 region has 12 residues. J gave up 10 bases and V 6 bases, and 8 bases lay outside the gene matches. Looked up from germline, CDR1 is MDHEN and CDR2 is SYDVKM.

V and J are TRBV23-1 and TRBJ2-1, with a possible D match to TRBD2 (5 bases). TRBV23-1 is treated as an ORF (open reading frame) with a function not yet certain. V was trimmed by 0 bases and J by 1 base, leaving 22 bases between them. This CDR3 is built from 20 residues. The CDR3 DNA follows: TGCGCCAGCAGTCAATCGGAGGTCGGCTACGGCCCTTTATCCTACAATGAGCAGTTCTTC. As protein: CASSQSEVGYGPLSYNEQFF.

This sequence joins TRBV6-4 and TRBJ2-1; 7 nucleotides line up with TRBD1. The junction had 8 bases not matched to a gene; V was cut back by 3 bases and J by 6 bases. This CDR3 spans 15 amino acids. CDR1 and CDR2 (germline): MRHNA, SNTAGT. CDR3: CASSESGTEGNEQFF. The CDR3 DNA follows: TGTGCCAGCAGTGAATCCGGGACAGAAGGCAATGAGCAGTTCTTC.

V gene TRBV14 combines with J gene TRBJ1-4; a weak D match, TRBD1 (5 bases). The germline V and J ends were trimmed by 0 bases and 7 bases, with 15 bases remaining between them. This CDR3 spans 16 amino acids. Per the germline V gene, CDR1 is SGHDN and CDR2 is FVKESK. The CDR3 DNA follows: TGTGCCAGCAGCCAAGATCATGGCAGGGCGGTTGAAAAACTGTTTTTT. It translates to CASSQDHGRAVEKLFF.

The chain is built from TRBV15 and TRBJ1-5; D may be TRBD1 (5 bases). V gave up 7 bases and J gave up 5 bases, with 12 bases separating them. The CDR3 is made up of 13 amino acids. Germline V CDR1 and CDR2: LNHNV, YYDKDF (reference sequence). The DNA of the CDR3 is TGTGCCACCACGGGGCAGAGAGATCAGCCCCAGCATTTT. Amino acids: CATTGQRDQPQHF.

CDR3 loop: CASSLIEGARYGYTF. Written as DNA, the CDR3 is TGTGCCAGCAGCTTGATCGAGGGCGCGCGATATGGCTACACCTTC. This chain connects TRBV5-4 to TRBJ1-2; no definite D call. The CDR3 contains 15 residues. CDR1 is SGHNT and CDR2 is YYREEE in the germline V gene (reference sequence). The V and J ends lost 1 base and 5 bases respectively, with 15 bases between them.

V usage is TRBV3-1 (or the pseudogene TRBV3-2) and J usage is TRBJ1-5; D gene ambiguous. Trimming removed 4 bases from V and 7 bases from J, with 8 bases in between. The CDR3 has 12 residues. CDR1 and CDR2 (germline): LGHDT, YNNKEL (reference sequence). The CDR3 loop is CASSRPGQPQHF. The CDR3, as DNA: TGTGCCAGCAGCCGTCCGGGGCAGCCCCAGCATTTT.

This rearrangement joins TRBV6-5 to TRBJ1-2; D unresolved. Germline CDR1 reads MNHEY; CDR2 reads SVGAGI. The CDR3 runs 12 residues. The V gene lost 2 bases and the J gene lost 4 bases, with 5 bases spanning the gap. Here the CDR3 DNA reads TGTGCCAGCAGTTACGGTAGCTATGGCTACACCTTC. Protein product: CASSYGSYGYTF.

The chain is built from TRBV21-1 and TRBJ1-2; TRBD1, the table's D call, was not compared with the DNA. TRBV21-1 counts as a pseudogene. This CDR3 region has 16 residues. CDR3 sequence reads: CASSKSQLQTNYGYTF. CDR3 DNA sequence: TGTGCCAGCAGCAAAAGTCAGTTACAAACTAACTATGGCTACACCTTC.

This clone came up once. This chain joins TRBV6-5 and TRBJ1-1, with TRBD1 matching over 9 bases. CDR1 and CDR2 (germline): MNHEY, SVGAGI. The CDR3 is made up of 14 amino acids. V trimming: 3 bases; J trimming: 6 bases; junction bases outside the gene matches: 5. The DNA of the CDR3 is TGTGCCAGCAGTTATCACAGGGGGCTACCTGAAGCTTTCTTT. Amino acids: CASSYHRGLPEAFF.

J is TRBJ2-3 and V is TRBV18; D may be TRBD1 (6 bases). V dropped 3 bases and J dropped 1 base, with 20 bases sitting between them. This CDR3 contains 18 residues. Germline CDR1 is KGHSH and CDR2 is LQKENI. CDR3 protein: CASSPQIPQGLGTDTQYF. The CDR3 DNA follows: TGTGCCAGCTCACCGCAGATCCCACAGGGTCTAGGCACAGATACGCAGTATTTT.

This clone is deemed medium-sized. The V gene is TRBV5-1, the J gene TRBJ2-1; TRBD2 matches at 8 bases. The trim removed 5 bases at V and 3 bases at J, leaving 10 bases unmatched. This CDR3 is built from 16 residues. Per the germline V gene, CDR1 is SGHRS and CDR2 is YFSETQ. The CDR3 nucleotides are TGCGCCAGCAGTTCGTTGTCCAGCGGGAGCTACAATGAGCAGTTCTTC. Its translation: CASSSLSSGSYNEQFF.

Notes on this clone: The same CDR3 arises from other DNA sequences in this sample as well. The chain uses TRBV27 and TRBJ1-1; D is undetermined. Germline assignment: CDR1 MNHEY and CDR2 SMNVEV (reference sequence). The CDR3 sequence is 13 residues long. V was trimmed by 6 bases and J by 1 base, leaving 9 bases between them. CDR3 residues: CASSPIGNTEAFF. DNA for the CDR3: TGTGCCAGCAGCCCTATTGGGAACACTGAAGCTTTCTTT.

This clone appeared once. This chain connects TRBV19 to TRBJ1-6; 7 nucleotides agree with TRBD1. Germline V lookup: CDR1 LNHDA, CDR2 SQIVND (reference sequence). This CDR3 is 20 amino acids long. J was trimmed by 0 bases and V by 3 bases; bases with no gene match: 14. The CDR3 sequence: CASSMFGQVIGRSYNSPLHF. The CDR3 bases are TGTGCCAGTAGTATGTTTGGACAGGTGATCGGTCGCTCCTATAATTCACCCCTCCACTTT.

The J gene is TRBJ1-1, the V gene TRBV27, with D unresolved. The germline V gene encodes CDR1 MNHEY and CDR2 SMNVEV (reference sequence). The CDR3 runs to 15 residues. Trimming stripped 4 bases from V and 1 base from J, with 13 bases between. The CDR3 here is CASSSPGNPNTEAFF. DNA for the CDR3: TGTGCCAGCAGTTCCCCCGGTAACCCGAACACTGAAGCTTTCTTT.

V usage is TRBV12-3 or TRBV12-4 and J usage is TRBJ1-1, with no clear D. The CDR3 totals 13 residues. V was clipped by 6 bases and J by 5 bases, with 13 bases between them. CDR3 nucleotides: TGTGCCAGCAGGCACGAATACAGTACTGAAGCTTTCTTT. Translation gives CASRHEYSTEAFF.

The chain links TRBV25-1 to TRBJ2-1; D remains unclear. Germline V gives CDR1 MGHDK, CDR2 SYGVNS. Trimming cost V 1 base and J 5 bases, with 9 bases left between them. The CDR3 is 14 residues long. CDR3 nucleotides: TGTGCCAGCAGTGAATTAGGAAGCAACAATGAGCAGTTCTTC. Translated, it gives CASSELGSNNEQFF.

This clone was recorded only once. This chain connects TRBV28 to TRBJ1-1; 8 bases fit TRBD1. Unmatched junction bases numbered 5, after V lost 5 bases and J lost 6 bases. The CDR3 is 13 residues long. Germline CDR1 MDHEN, CDR2 SYDVKM. DNA of the CDR3: TGTGCCAGCAGTCGGACAGGGCGGGCTGAAGCTTTCTTT. It translates to CASSRTGRAEAFF.